What follows are 29 T cell receptor beta chains derived from one specimen sequenced in a study of T cells after yellow fever vaccination. Using its own MiXCR run on the 5' RACE reads, TCRdb lists one record per CDR3 protein. The sample consists of about 69,000 distinct CDR3 sequences, approximately 5% of them appearing once. Sequenced material: CD4+ T cells sorted from PBMCs, taken around 14 days after the first yellow fever vaccination. The receptors originated from a man between 18 and 35 years old who received the YFV17D yellow fever vaccine.

A remark on this clonotype: This could be a read error, since a much larger clone is one nucleotide away. The chain combines TRBV12-3 or TRBV12-4 with TRBJ2-1, with 14 positions matching TRBD2. The CDR3 consists of 18 residues. CDR3 residues: CASSRGLAGVHSYNEQSF. The DNA for the CDR3 is TGTGCCAGCAGTAGGGGACTAGCGGGGGTTCACTCCTACAATGAGCAGTCCTTC.

This clonotype was recorded many times. The V and J genes are TRBV2 and TRBJ1-1, with 7 bases identical to TRBD1. V shed 8 bases, J shed 3 bases, and the junction held 6 bases outside the gene matches. The CDR3 is 13 amino acids. Germline V CDR1 and CDR2: SNHLY, FYNNEI. The CDR3 DNA sequence: TGTGCCAGCGTTGGACAGGAAGACACTGAAGCTTTCTTT. It translates to CASVGQEDTEAFF.

Note on this clonotype: A much larger clone is a single base away; this may be a read error. The gene calls are TRBV7-2 and TRBJ2-5; either TRBD1 or TRBD2 may supply D (6 bases each). Germline values: CDR1 SGHTA, CDR2 FQGNSA. The CDR3 contains 12 residues. Written as DNA, the CDR3 is TGTCCCTCAGAGGGGGGATGCGAGACCCAGTACTTC. Translating it yields CPSEGGCETQYF.

This clonotype was counted ten times or more. The chain uses TRBV27 and TRBJ2-2; D is possibly TRBD1 (6 bases). Trimming left V 1 base short and J 9 bases short, with 21 bases between. The CDR3 contains 17 residues. From germline, CDR1 is MNHEY and CDR2 SMNVEV (reference sequence). The CDR3: CASSLYQGTGYGRELFF. The CDR3 DNA follows: TGTGCCAGCAGTTTATACCAAGGAACAGGGTACGGCCGGGAGCTGTTTTTT.

This chain joins TRBV7-2 and TRBJ2-7; D might be TRBD1 (5 bases). The germline V and J ends were trimmed by 1 base and 5 bases, with 9 bases remaining between them. In germline, CDR1 is SGHTA, CDR2 FQGNSA. The CDR3 is made up of 13 amino acids. Here the CDR3 reads CASSLVQGHEQYV. The CDR3 nucleotides read TGTGCCAGCAGCTTAGTCCAGGGCCACGAGCAGTACGTC.

This clonotype showed up many times. The chain links TRBV5-1 to TRBJ2-5; 7 positions agree with TRBD1. The germline V gene has CDR1 SGHRS and CDR2 YFSETQ. The CDR3 has 15 residues. The V and J ends lost 4 bases and 0 bases, in that order; junction bases with no gene match: 6. The DNA of the CDR3 is TGCGCCAGCAGCCCGGGACAGCATGACCAAGAGACCCAGTACTTC. Its translation: CASSPGQHDQETQYF.

This clonotype was counted at least ten times. The J gene is TRBJ2-3, the V gene TRBV4-3, with TRBD1 as a possible D gene (5 bases). Trimming took off 1 base at V and 2 bases at J, with 7 bases between the two ends. CDR1 and CDR2 (germline): LGHNA, YSLEER. There are 14 residues in the CDR3. The CDR3 region is CASSQAGFTDTQYF. Written as DNA, the CDR3 is TGCGCCAGCAGCCAAGCAGGGTTCACAGATACGCAGTATTTT.

This clonotype was found many times. The genes are TRBV18 and TRBJ1-6; 9 bases line up with TRBD1. This CDR3 contains 14 residues. Losses at the gene ends were 4 bases for V and 11 bases for J; bases not matched to a gene: 6. Germline assignment: CDR1 KGHSH and CDR2 LQKENI. CDR3 nucleotides: TGTGCCAGCTCACTTGGACAGGGGTGGACACCCCTCCACTTT. This gives the protein CASSLGQGWTPLHF.

This clonotype has a count of ten or more. This rearrangement joins TRBV5-5 to TRBJ1-1; D may be TRBD1 (5 bases). This CDR3 region has 14 residues. CDR1 is SGHKS, CDR2 YYEKEE, per germline (reference sequence). Trimming removed 0 bases at V and 4 bases at J, with 10 bases between. The CDR3: CASSLVGRRTEAFF. CDR3 DNA: TGTGCCAGCAGCTTGGTGGGGCGGCGCACTGAAGCTTTCTTT.

Notes on this clonotype: This may be a read error: a much more frequent sequence differs by one nucleotide. This chain uses TRBV7-9 with TRBJ2-1, with TRBD2 identical over 10 bases. Germline loops: CDR1 SEHNR, CDR2 FQNEAQ (reference sequence). The V gene end was trimmed by 3 bases and the J gene end by 7 bases; junction bases not matched to a gene: 6. The CDR3 sequence is 15 residues long. The CDR3: CASSFTSGAENEQFF. The CDR3 nucleotides are TGTGCCAGCAGCTTCACTAGCGGGGCGGAGAATGAGCAGTTCTTC.

This clonotype was observed at least ten times. This sequence joins TRBV5-6 and TRBJ1-2; D ambiguous. V was trimmed by 4 bases and J by 0 bases, leaving 16 bases between them. Germline CDR1 is SGHDT and CDR2 is YYEEEE. There are 16 residues in the CDR3. CDR3 residues: CASSPRREIPNYGYTF. The DNA for the CDR3 is TGTGCCAGCAGCCCGCGCCGGGAGATCCCTAACTATGGCTACACCTTC.

At least ten counts were recorded for this clonotype. The gene calls are TRBV30 and TRBJ2-6; D gene uncertain. Germline V lookup: CDR1 GTSNPN, CDR2 SVGIG (reference sequence). CDR3 size: 14 residues. Trimming removed 5 bases at V and 4 bases at J, with 12 bases between. The CDR3: CAWGLTGGANVLTF. CDR3 sequence (DNA): TGTGCCTGGGGGCTTACCGGGGGGGCCAACGTCCTGACTTTC.

At least ten counts were recorded for this clonotype. The chain couples TRBV7-2 to TRBJ2-2; D is unclear. CDR1 is SGHTA, CDR2 FQGNSA, per germline. Trimming pared 7 bases from V and 0 bases from J, leaving 15 bases between. There are 16 residues in the CDR3. The CDR3 DNA sequence: TGTGCCAGCAACTCTTATCTTCAAGCGAACACCGGGGAGCTGTTTTTT. Encoded protein: CASNSYLQANTGELFF.

This clonotype was counted many times. Here the CDR3 DNA reads TGTGCCATCGGGGCCGGGGCTGGGGCCAACGTCCTGACTTTC. Translating it yields CAIGAGAGANVLTF. V usage is TRBV10-3 and J usage is TRBJ2-6, with D perhaps TRBD1 or TRBD2 (5 bases each). The CDR3 runs 14 residues. Trimming shortened V by 8 bases and J by 2 bases, and 10 bases separated the two germline ends. The germline V gene encodes CDR1 ENHRY and CDR2 SYGVKD.

This clonotype was counted at least ten times. The chain recombines TRBV6-1 with TRBJ2-1, with D tentatively TRBD1 (6 bases). Per germline, CDR1 MNHNS and CDR2 SASEGT. There are 14 residues in the CDR3. Trimming removed 6 bases from V and 5 bases from J, with 14 bases in between. CDR3 sequence reads: CASSLPRTDNEQFF. CDR3 DNA sequence: TGTGCCAGCAGCCTACCCCGGACAGACAATGAGCAGTTCTTC.

In this sample, this clonotype turned up many times. The gene calls are TRBV19 and TRBJ1-1; D might be TRBD1 (6 bases). The CDR3 contains 16 residues. Germline V gene data show CDR1 as LNHDA and CDR2 as SQIVND (reference sequence). V was pared by 5 bases and J by 1 base, with 17 bases between. The DNA of the CDR3 is TGTGCCAGTAGTTCACAGGGCCATTCACCGAACACTGAAGCTTTCTTT. It yields the protein CASSSQGHSPNTEAFF.

In its sample, this clonotype was seen many times. The chain links TRBV27 to TRBJ2-7, with 7 positions matching TRBD1. The CDR3 is 15 amino acids. V shed 2 bases, J shed 0 bases, and the junction held 4 bases outside the gene matches. Per germline, CDR1 MNHEY and CDR2 SMNVEV (reference sequence). CDR3: CASSLRGQDSYEQYF. Here the CDR3 DNA reads TGTGCCAGCAGTTTACGAGGACAGGACTCCTACGAGCAGTACTTC.

For this clonotype: A read error may explain this, as a much larger clone is one base away. CDR3 in amino acids: CASSVAGGRTDTQYF. The CDR3 nucleotides are TGTGCCAGCAGCGTAGCCGGCGGAAGAACAGATACGCAGTATTTT. The chain uses TRBV9 and TRBJ2-3, with unresolved D. V dropped 0 bases and J dropped 3 bases, with 11 bases sitting between them. Germline-derived CDR1 and CDR2 are SGDLS and YYNGEE. CDR3 size: 15 residues. The full variable domain, its missing parts supplied by reference TRBV9 and TRBJ2-3, is DSGVTQTPKHLITATGQRVTLRCSPRSGDLSVYWYQQSLDQGLQFLIQYYNGEERAKGNILERFSAQQFPDLHSELNLSSLELGDSALYFCASSVAGGRTDTQYFGPGTRLTVL.

This clonotype was seen many times. The chain is built from TRBV5-1 and TRBJ1-1; D gene uncertain. Germline lookup yields CDR1 SGHRS and CDR2 YFSETQ. The CDR3 is made up of 14 amino acids. V was pared by 4 bases and J by 1 base, with 11 bases between. CDR3 amino acids: CASSPSPQNTEAFF. The CDR3 bases are TGCGCCAGCAGCCCAAGTCCTCAGAACACTGAAGCTTTCTTT.

Many counts were recorded for this clonotype. This rearrangement joins TRBV4-1 to TRBJ1-4; D remains unclear. Germline CDR1 is MGHRA and CDR2 is YSYEKL. This CDR3 comprises 13 residues. Trimming removed 1 base at V and 8 bases at J, with 8 bases between. CDR3 loop: CASSQVVKEKLFF. Here the CDR3 DNA reads TGCGCCAGCAGCCAAGTCGTAAAGGAAAAACTGTTTTTT.

This clonotype was observed many times. The rearrangement links TRBV28 to TRBJ1-5; weak D call: TRBD1 (5 bases). CDR3 size: 16 residues. The ends were cut back, 2 bases at V and 1 base at J, with 12 bases in the middle. CDR1 and CDR2 from the germline V gene are MDHEN and SYDVKM. CDR3 region: CASSLGGWVSNQPQHF. For the CDR3, the DNA is TGTGCCAGCAGTTTAGGGGGGTGGGTGAGCAATCAGCCCCAGCATTTT.

At least ten counts were recorded for this clonotype. Written as DNA, the CDR3 is TGCGCCAGCAGCTTGGACCCGGGGGCCCTATTGACTGAAGCTTTCTTT. This sequence encodes CASSLDPGALLTEAFF. J is TRBJ1-1 and V is TRBV5-1; D is perhaps TRBD1 (6 bases). Germline CDR1 reads SGHRS; CDR2 reads YFSETQ. The V and J ends lost 0 bases and 5 bases respectively, with 17 bases between them. The CDR3 contains 16 residues.

This clonotype occurred many times. The V call is TRBV6-4, the J call TRBJ2-5; D may be TRBD1 (6 bases). V dropped 7 bases and J dropped 5 bases, with 14 bases sitting between them. Germline CDR1 reads MRHNA; CDR2 reads SNTAGT. The CDR3 totals 13 residues. CDR3 residues: CASIGYRAETQYF. DNA of the CDR3: TGTGCCAGCATCGGTTACAGGGCTGAGACCCAGTACTTC.

This clonotype was observed at least ten times. This chain uses TRBV20-1 with TRBJ1-5; D is unclear. The ends were cut back, 1 base at V and 4 bases at J, with 5 bases in the middle. The germline CDR1 and CDR2 sequences are DFQATT and SNEGSKA (reference sequence). The CDR3 has 12 residues. CDR3 coding DNA: TGCAGTGCTAGAGGCCTAAATCAGCCCCAGCATTTT. It codes for CSARGLNQPQHF.

This clonotype was counted between two and nine times. This chain connects TRBV7-2 to TRBJ2-5; tentative D call: TRBD1 (5 bases). CDR1 and CDR2 (germline): SGHTA, FQGNSA. Trimming removed 1 base at V and 5 bases at J, with 11 bases between. The CDR3 sequence is 14 residues long. As DNA, the CDR3 is TGTGCCAGCAGCTTAGAGAGAAGGGGTGAGACCCAGTACTTC. It specifies CASSLERRGETQYF.

This clonotype was detected many times. This sequence joins TRBV4-3 and TRBJ2-7, with D tentatively TRBD2 (5 bases). Germline CDR1 LGHNA, CDR2 YSLEER. CDR3 size: 18 residues. Trimming stripped 8 bases from V and 4 bases from J, with 30 bases between. The CDR3 protein is CASQPRAERPPNYYEQYV. The CDR3 DNA reads as TGCGCCAGCCAGCCAAGGGCGGAGCGGCCCCCTAATTATTACGAGCAGTACGTC.

This clonotype came up many times. The CDR3 here is CASSQSPQGNEKLFF. The CDR3 DNA reads as TGCGCCAGCAGCCAGTCTCCACAGGGGAATGAAAAACTGTTTTTT. The chain combines TRBV4-3 with TRBJ1-4; TRBD1 aligns across 7 bases. The CDR3 is 15 amino acids. The germline CDR1 and CDR2 sequences are LGHNA and YSLEER. The J segment lost 5 bases and the V segment lost 3 bases, leaving 6 bases of the junction unmatched.

This clonotype was seen at least ten times. The chain is built from TRBV9 and TRBJ1-4, with 9 bases aligning to TRBD1. The CDR3 loop spans 14 amino acids. CDR1 is SGDLS, CDR2 YYNGEE, per germline. V lost 3 bases, J lost 8 bases, and 5 bases stayed unmatched. CDR3 DNA sequence: TGTGCCAGCAGCGGCGGGACAGGGAGGGAAAAACTGTTTTTT. It codes for CASSGGTGREKLFF.

This clonotype has ten or more counts. The V and J genes are TRBV20-1 and TRBJ2-5; 7 bases fit TRBD1. The CDR3 length is 15 residues. CDR1 is DFQATT, CDR2 SNEGSKA, per germline (reference sequence). J lost 5 bases, V lost 3 bases, and 12 bases had no gene match. The CDR3 coding sequence is TGCAGTGCTAGTAGTTTTGGGACAGATTCGGAGACCCAGTACTTC. Encoded protein: CSASSFGTDSETQYF.